The next 27 T cell receptor beta chains were all read from a single sample in a study of blood T cell repertoires in COVID-19. Profiled with immunoSEQ multiplex PCR; TCRdb holds only in-frame clones, not every one. The sample holds over 200,000 clones, 70% to 90% seen once. Sequencing was done on a sample of PBMCs or T cells enriched from blood (not recorded which). The receptor source for this set is a man aged 30 to 39 who had recovered from COVID-19.

The CDR3 nucleotides are TGTGCCAGCAGTTTTGAGACTAGTGGGGACCGGGAGACCCAGTACTTC. Encoded protein: CASSFETSGDRETQYF. The rearrangement uses TRBV6-5 and TRBJ2-5, with a weak D call TRBD2 (6 bases). This CDR3 is built from 16 residues. Germline V gene sequence: CDR1 MNHEY, CDR2 SVGAGI. V dropped 4 bases and J dropped 5 bases, with 20 bases sitting between them.

V is TRBV10-1 and J is TRBJ2-7; D is uncertain. Trimming removed 1 base from V and 7 bases from J, with 11 bases in between. This CDR3 region has 13 residues. Germline CDR1 WNHNN, CDR2 SYGVQD (reference sequence). The CDR3 DNA follows: TGCGCCAGCAGTGAGTTCATGAGCGAAGAGCAGTACTTC. Translated, it gives CASSEFMSEEQYF.

This clone was seen just once. One junction end disagrees with the germline gene, perhaps due to a read error. The chain combines TRBV30 with TRBJ2-4, with D tentatively TRBD2 (6 bases). Germline-derived CDR1 and CDR2 are GTSNPN and SVGIG (reference sequence). The CDR3 loop spans 14 amino acids. The CDR3 loop is CAWSRGPAAGNTHF. In DNA, the CDR3 is TGTGCCTGGAGTCGAGGGCCTGCGGCGGGAAACACCCACTTC.

This clone was found once. The chain employs TRBV6-5 and TRBJ2-7; D gene unclear. The germline V and J ends were trimmed by 11 bases and 6 bases, with 14 bases remaining between them. Germline assignment: CDR1 MNHEY and CDR2 SVGAGI. The CDR3 contains 11 residues. CDR3 nucleotides: TGTGCCCTCAGCATTGACACCGAGCAGTACTTC. The encoded protein is CALSIDTEQYF.

CDR3 sequence: CSASLGLASDTQYF. The CDR3 DNA reads TGCAGTGCTAGTCTCGGACTAGCGTCGGATACGCAGTATTTT. This chain links TRBV20-1 with TRBJ2-3; 9 positions agree with TRBD2. This CDR3 has 14 residues. J gave up 6 bases and V 3 bases, and 7 bases lay outside the gene matches. Germline V gene data show CDR1 as DFQATT and CDR2 as SNEGSKA (reference sequence).

In this sample, this clone turned up a few times. V gene TRBV10-2 combines with J gene TRBJ1-2, with TRBD1 matching 10 bases. The V gene's germline CDR1 is WSHSY and CDR2 SAAADI. CDR3 size: 15 residues. V shed 7 bases, J shed 4 bases, and the junction held 9 bases outside the gene matches. The CDR3 region has the DNA TGCGCCAGCAACTCCGGGACAGGGGAGAGCTATGGCTACACCTTC. This codes for CASNSGTGESYGYTF.

The CDR3 DNA reads as TGTGCCAGCAGCGAACAATCTTTCCGGGGGGAGACCCAGTACTTC. It translates to CASSEQSFRGETQYF. This chain joins TRBV13 and TRBJ2-5; D possibly corresponds to TRBD2 (6 bases). This CDR3 is built from 15 residues. V was trimmed by 5 bases and J by 5 bases, leaving 18 bases between them. Germline CDR1 PRHDT, CDR2 FYEKMQ (reference sequence).

The chain has TRBV14 and TRBJ2-4; 7 bases map to TRBD1. Unmatched junction bases numbered 6, after V lost 1 base and J lost 3 bases. From germline, CDR1 is SGHDN and CDR2 FVKESK. The CDR3 has 16 amino acids. The CDR3 is CASSQGLTGIKNIQYF. CDR3 sequence (DNA): TGTGCCAGCAGCCAAGGTCTGACAGGGATCAAAAACATTCAGTACTTC.

This chain joins TRBV9 and TRBJ1-1; D is ambiguous. The CDR3 consists of 13 residues. Trimming stripped 2 bases from V and 3 bases from J, with 8 bases between. Germline V lookup: CDR1 SGDLS, CDR2 YYNGEE. The CDR3 is CASSVEGYTEAFF. CDR3 nucleotide sequence: TGTGCCAGCAGCGTTGAGGGTTACACTGAAGCTTTCTTT. Using reference TRBV9 and TRBJ1-1 for the parts outside the CDR3, the full variable domain is DSGVTQTPKHLITATGQRVTLRCSPRSGDLSVYWYQQSLDQGLQFLIQYYNGEERAKGNILERFSAQQFPDLHSELNLSSLELGDSALYFCASSVEGYTEAFFGQGTRLTVV.

J is TRBJ1-2 and V is TRBV9; 7 nucleotides agree with TRBD1. CDR3 size: 14 residues. The V gene end was trimmed by 3 bases and the J gene end by 3 bases; junction bases not matched to a gene: 5. CDR1 SGDLS and CDR2 YYNGEE come from the germline V gene. The CDR3 region is CASSGLGGYYGYTF. DNA for the CDR3: TGTGCCAGCAGCGGATTAGGGGGCTACTATGGCTACACCTTC.

The J gene is TRBJ1-1, the V gene TRBV5-1; 7 bases line up with TRBD1. Germline values: CDR1 SGHRS, CDR2 YFSETQ. With V trimmed by 3 bases and J by 0 bases, 32 bases remained unmatched. This CDR3 has 24 residues. CDR3 DNA sequence: TGCGCCAGCAGCTGGACGAGGCCACAACCCGGATCTCTGACGGGTGACAGGGTGAACACTGAAGCTTTCTTT. Amino acids: CASSWTRPQPGSLTGDRVNTEAFF. The full variable domain, completed using reference TRBV5-1 and TRBJ1-1, is KAGVTQTPRYLIKTRGQQVTLSCSPISGHRSVSWYQQTPGQGLQFLFEYFSETQRNKGNFPGRFSGRQFSNSRSEMNVSTLELGDSALYLCASSWTRPQPGSLTGDRVNTEAFFGQGTRLTVV.

This rearrangement joins TRBV2 to TRBJ1-2; D may be TRBD1 (5 bases). Germline values: CDR1 SNHLY, CDR2 FYNNEI. The V gene lost 6 bases and the J gene lost 0 bases, with 8 bases spanning the gap. There are 13 residues in the CDR3. The CDR3 reads CASRAQANYGYTF. In DNA, the CDR3 is TGTGCCAGCAGGGCACAGGCTAACTATGGCTACACCTTC.

The chain links TRBV3-1 (or the pseudogene TRBV3-2) to TRBJ1-4; D unresolved. Germline V lookup: CDR1 LGHDT, CDR2 YNNKEL (reference sequence). Between the trimmed V and J ends, which lost 6 bases and 0 bases, there was a span of 17 bases. There are 17 residues in the CDR3. The CDR3 loop is CASSPRGRTATNEKLFF. The CDR3 nucleotides read TGTGCCAGCAGTCCAAGAGGACGGACTGCAACTAATGAAAAACTGTTTTTT.

This chain uses TRBV7-9 with TRBJ1-5; no clear D gene. The CDR3 runs to 13 residues. The V and J ends lost 1 base and 7 bases respectively, with 8 bases between them. CDR1 and CDR2 from the germline V gene are SEHNR and FQNEAQ (reference sequence). This CDR3 reads CASSLGSQQPQHF. The CDR3 nucleotides are TGTGCCAGCAGCTTAGGGAGTCAGCAGCCCCAGCATTTT.

This rearrangement joins TRBV7-2 to TRBJ2-7, with 14 bases lining up with TRBD2. Germline CDR1 SGHTA, CDR2 FQGNSA. Trimming at V came to 5 bases and at J to 6 bases, leaving 3 bases not matched to a gene. The CDR3 sequence is 14 residues long. CDR3 coding DNA: TGTGCCAGCAGCACCGGGACTAGCGGGAGCGAGCAGTACTTC. Its protein is CASSTGTSGSEQYF.

This chain uses TRBV7-2 with TRBJ1-6, with TRBD1 as a possible D gene (6 bases). The CDR3 covers 18 residues. V was clipped by 3 bases and J by 14 bases, with 29 bases between them. In germline, CDR1 is SGHTA, CDR2 FQGNSA. The CDR3, as DNA: TGTGCCAGCAGCTTTCCGGGACACCCTGAAGCTCACCATTCGACCCTCCACTTT. It encodes CASSFPGHPEAHHSTLHF. Using reference TRBV7-2 and TRBJ1-6 for the parts outside the CDR3, the full variable domain is GAGVSQSPSNKVTEKGKDVELRCDPISGHTALYWYRQSLGQGLEFLIYFQGNSAPDKSGLPSDRFSAERTGGSVSTLTIQRTQQEDSAVYLCASSFPGHPEAHHSTLHFGNGTRLTVT.

The chain carries TRBV24-1 and TRBJ2-5; unclear D gene. The V gene's germline CDR1 is KGHDR and CDR2 SFDVKD. The V gene lost 5 bases and the J gene lost 5 bases, with 8 bases spanning the gap. The CDR3 covers 12 residues. CDR3 protein: CATSGQRETQYF. Here the CDR3 DNA reads TGTGCCACCAGTGGTCAGAGGGAGACCCAGTACTTC.

The chain combines TRBV19 with TRBJ2-1; 8 nucleotides line up with TRBD1. CDR3 length equals 13 residues. Germline trimming cut 7 bases from V and 6 bases from J; bases unmatched to any gene: 5. The germline V gene encodes CDR1 LNHDA and CDR2 SQIVND (reference sequence). The CDR3 protein is CASTRQGTNEQFF. CDR3 sequence (DNA): TGTGCCAGTACGAGACAGGGGACCAATGAGCAGTTCTTC.

The rearrangement links TRBV19 to TRBJ1-5; TRBD1 aligns across 8 bases. The germline V gene encodes CDR1 LNHDA and CDR2 SQIVND (reference sequence). The CDR3 extends over 15 amino acids. With V trimmed by 5 bases and J by 2 bases, 5 bases remained unmatched. This chain's CDR3 is CASSVGQGGNQPQHF. The CDR3, as DNA: TGTGCCAGTAGTGTTGGACAGGGTGGCAATCAGCCCCAGCATTTT.

The gene calls are TRBV6-4 and TRBJ2-2; 7 bases line up with TRBD2. Germline trimming cut 4 bases from V and 4 bases from J; bases unmatched to any gene: 3. The germline V gene encodes CDR1 MRHNA and CDR2 SNTAGT. The CDR3 has 14 amino acids. CDR3 region: CASSGGEGTGELFF. The CDR3 DNA sequence: TGTGCCAGCAGTGGAGGGGAGGGCACCGGGGAGCTGTTTTTT.

The rearrangement uses TRBV5-1 and TRBJ1-3; 7 positions agree with TRBD1. The CDR3 runs 20 residues. The germline gives CDR1 SGHRS, CDR2 YFSETQ. After removal of 4 bases from V and 2 bases from J, the junction contained 21 bases not matched to a gene. The CDR3 reads CASSLRIPSQGGKAGNTIYF. Written as DNA, the CDR3 is TGCGCCAGCAGCCTCCGTATCCCCTCCCAGGGGGGTAAAGCTGGAAACACCATATATTTT.

The rearrangement links TRBV2 to TRBJ1-2; D not resolved. Per germline, CDR1 SNHLY and CDR2 FYNNEI. The CDR3 is 15 amino acids. V lost 7 bases, J lost 7 bases, and 22 bases lay in between. CDR3 sequence: CASTPVGRSVGGYTF. CDR3 DNA: TGTGCCAGCACTCCAGTGGGCCGTTCTGTTGGTGGCTACACCTTC.

The CDR3 region has the DNA TGTGCCAGCAGCTATAGTAACGAGCAGTACTTC. Encoded protein: CASSYSNEQYF. The rearrangement links TRBV7-9 to TRBJ2-7; unclear D gene. CDR3 length equals 11 residues. CDR1 is SEHNR, CDR2 FQNEAQ, per germline (reference sequence). V lost 4 bases and J 5 bases, leaving 6 bases between the germline ends.

The gene calls are TRBV5-5 and TRBJ2-1, with 14 bases identical to TRBD2. Germline lookup yields CDR1 SGHKS and CDR2 YYEKEE (reference sequence). The CDR3 length is 16 residues. After removal of 4 bases from V and 7 bases from J, the junction contained 7 bases not matched to a gene. The CDR3 loop is CASSGGLAGVTNEQFF. CDR3 nucleotide sequence: TGTGCCAGCAGCGGGGGACTAGCGGGAGTTACAAATGAGCAGTTCTTC. Full variable domain (outside the CDR3, taken from reference TRBV5-5 and TRBJ2-1): DAGVTQSPTHLIKTRGQQVTLRCSPISGHKSVSWYQQVLGQGPQFIFQYYEKEERGRGNFPDRFSARQFPNYSSELNVNALLLGDSALYLCASSGGLAGVTNEQFFGPGTRLTVL.

V is TRBV24-1 and J is TRBJ1-2; TRBD1 matches 7 bases. CDR1 is KGHDR and CDR2 is SFDVKD in the germline V gene. This CDR3 spans 16 amino acids. The junction had 10 bases not matched to a gene; V was cut back by 4 bases and J by 3 bases. CDR3 sequence (DNA): TGTGCCACCAGTGACCCCGGGACAGATAGTCACTATGGCTACACCTTC. Translated, it gives CATSDPGTDSHYGYTF.

The chain couples TRBV4-1 to TRBJ2-7; 8 nucleotides match TRBD1. The CDR3 length is 15 residues. The germline V gene has CDR1 MGHRA and CDR2 YSYEKL. Unmatched junction bases numbered 7, after V lost 0 bases and J lost 6 bases. The CDR3 is CASSQDAGGAIEQYF. The CDR3 DNA follows: TGCGCCAGCAGCCAAGATGCAGGGGGCGCGATCGAGCAGTACTTC.

V and J are TRBV24-1 and TRBJ2-2; D might be TRBD1 (6 bases). Germline V CDR1 and CDR2: KGHDR, SFDVKD. There are 15 residues in the CDR3. Trimming pared 3 bases from V and 4 bases from J, leaving 11 bases between. In nucleotides, the CDR3 is TGTGCCACCAGTGATCCCGGACAGCTCACCGGGGAGCTGTTTTTT. It codes for CATSDPGQLTGELFF.